The clone carrying this TCR beta chain was recorded at least ten times. Its matching antigen is unknown. Compared with germline, one end of the junction differs, possibly owing to a read error. One entry per CDR3 protein, called by TCRdb with MiXCR from the 5' RACE reads. This sample carries about 530,000 distinct CDR3 sequences, around 24% of them seen once, and the ten largest clones take around 0.47%. This record comes from a study of identical twins. Points from the study as a whole: Researchers reported excess low generation probability among twin-shared out-of-frame alpha sequences. Conclusions were drawn cross-sectionally by statistical analysis, without following the same donors.

This CDR3 is 15 amino acids long. Germline V gene data show CDR1 as SGHRS and CDR2 as YFSETQ. These data were also reused for a study on yellow fever vaccine responses in identical twins. That study adds: Twins reportedly had a vaccine T cell response that seemed partly convergent, partly personalized.

The V and J genes are TRBV5-1 and TRBJ2-1; D could derive from TRBD1 or TRBD2 (5 bases each). The sequence was collected from a woman aged 18 to 35 in good health. What was sequenced was CD4+ T cells sorted from blood. The CDR3 DNA is TGTGCCAGCAGTTTAGTGGGGGACTCCTACAATGAGCAGTTCTTC. As protein: CASSLVGDSYNEQFF.